The 6 T cell receptor beta chains in this list originate from one sample, sequenced in a study of T-cell reconstitution after alpha-beta-depleted transplantation in children. This sample's TCRbeta library carried unique molecular identifier barcodes. TCRdb recomputed calls from the PCR reads with MiXCR, one row per CDR3 protein. In the table there are about 980,000 distinct CDR3 sequences, about 29% of which are singletons. Sequenced material: PBMCs, mostly from graft donor cells, taken 360 days after TCRalphabeta/CD19-depleted stem cell transplant. The receptors come from a boy younger than two who had a stem cell transplant for SCID, so the T cells may come from the graft donor.

This clonotype occurred many times. The chain links TRBV27 to TRBJ2-1, with TRBD1 matching 9 bases. The CDR3 runs 15 residues. Germline V CDR1 and CDR2: MNHEY, SMNVEV (reference sequence). The J segment lost 2 bases and the V segment lost 6 bases, leaving 5 bases of the junction unmatched. The CDR3 nucleotides are TGTGCCAGCAGCAAAAGACAGGGGGCCTACAATGAGCAGTTCTTC. Translated, it gives CASSKRQGAYNEQFF.

This clonotype was found a few times. V and J are TRBV9 and TRBJ2-5; TRBD2 matches 9 bases. Germline trimming cut 0 bases from V and 7 bases from J; bases unmatched to any gene: 4. The CDR3 runs 14 residues. Germline loops: CDR1 SGDLS, CDR2 YYNGEE. CDR3 sequence (DNA): TGTGCCAGCAGCGTAGAGGGTAGCGGGGGGACCCAGTACTTC. Residues: CASSVEGSGGTQYF.

This clonotype has a handful of counts. This chain uses TRBV7-3 with TRBJ2-3, with D unclear. The V and J ends lost 2 bases and 6 bases respectively, with 9 bases between them. The CDR3 loop spans 13 amino acids. Germline V gene lookup returns CDR1 SGHTA and CDR2 FQGTGA. The chain's CDR3 is CASSLGYGDTQYF. DNA for the CDR3: TGTGCCAGCAGCTTAGGGTACGGGGATACGCAGTATTTT.

The sample holds a few counts of this clonotype. This chain links TRBV20-1 with TRBJ2-4; 10 nucleotides line up with TRBD1. There are 15 residues in the CDR3. Germline V gene data show CDR1 as DFQATT and CDR2 as SNEGSKA (reference sequence). V trimming: 3 bases; J trimming: 4 bases; junction bases outside the gene matches: 6. CDR3: CSASRDRGPKNIQYF. For the CDR3, the DNA is TGCAGTGCTAGCCGGGACAGGGGCCCTAAAAACATTCAGTACTTC.

This clonotype was seen a few times. V is TRBV28 and J is TRBJ2-5, with 10 bases aligning to TRBD2. The CDR3 totals 16 residues. Germline CDR1 and CDR2: MDHEN and SYDVKM. V was clipped by 5 bases and J by 5 bases; unmatched bases: 11. The CDR3 region is CASSPLPTSGSETQYF. The DNA for the CDR3 is TGTGCCAGCAGTCCACTACCGACTAGCGGGTCGGAGACCCAGTACTTC.

The rearrangement links TRBV24-1 to TRBJ2-3; a weak D match, TRBD2 (5 bases). Trimming stripped 4 bases from V and 0 bases from J, with 16 bases between. This CDR3 spans 17 amino acids. Germline loops: CDR1 KGHDR, CDR2 SFDVKD. CDR3 in amino acids: CATSDPTRTPSTDTQYF. The CDR3 DNA reads as TGTGCCACCAGTGACCCGACAAGGACTCCTAGCACAGATACGCAGTATTTT.